The 4 T cell receptor beta chains reported below all come from one sample, sequenced in a study of blood T cell repertoires in COVID-19 (dated by TCRdb to 2020 to 2021). The protocol used for the library was the immunoSEQ multiplex PCR assay. In TCRdb, the immuneACCESS table is reduced to in-frame sequences with V and J assigned. These tables do not hold every clone; where another copy was compared, an unresolved V gene accounts for under half, and the others remain unexplained. This sample has roughly 100,000 clones in its table, and more than 75% of those were observed once. The ten largest clones take up roughly 4% of the sample. Sequencing used peripheral blood. These receptors all come from a human donor in a cohort sampled during active COVID-19.

V usage is TRBV6-2 or TRBV6-3 and J usage is TRBJ2-7; 9 nucleotides match TRBD1. This CDR3 has 14 amino acids. J was trimmed by 6 bases and V by 6 bases; bases with no gene match: 9. Germline loops: CDR1 MNHEY, CDR2 SVGEGT. CDR3 loop: CASSRGGQGSEQYF. CDR3 DNA: TGTGCCAGCAGCCGTGGGGGACAGGGCTCCGAGCAGTACTTC.

The genes are TRBV2 and TRBJ2-3, with 10 nucleotides matching TRBD2. The germline gives CDR1 SNHLY, CDR2 FYNNEI. The CDR3 totals 20 residues. V shed 0 bases, J shed 0 bases, and the junction held 12 bases outside the gene matches. The CDR3 DNA sequence: TGTGCCAGCAGTGAAGCGCTGGTTAGCGGGGGGCCAGCTAGCACAGATACGCAGTATTTT. Its protein is CASSEALVSGGPASTDTQYF.

V usage is TRBV6-5 and J usage is TRBJ2-7; D is possibly TRBD2 (6 bases). V lost 6 bases and J 3 bases, leaving 18 bases between the germline ends. CDR1 and CDR2 (germline): MNHEY, SVGAGI. The CDR3 totals 15 residues. The CDR3, as DNA: TGTGCCAGCAGCCGGACCCGGGGGTCCGTCTACGAGCAGTACTTC. It codes for CASSRTRGSVYEQYF.

The genes are TRBV4-2 and TRBJ2-1, with D perhaps matching TRBD2 (5 bases). Germline CDR1 reads LGHNA; CDR2 reads YNFKEQ. This CDR3 is built from 15 residues. V lost 0 bases and J 2 bases, leaving 8 bases between the germline ends. CDR3 amino acids: CASSQETAAYNEQFF. In DNA form, the CDR3 reads TGTGCCAGCAGCCAAGAAACAGCGGCCTACAATGAGCAGTTCTTC.